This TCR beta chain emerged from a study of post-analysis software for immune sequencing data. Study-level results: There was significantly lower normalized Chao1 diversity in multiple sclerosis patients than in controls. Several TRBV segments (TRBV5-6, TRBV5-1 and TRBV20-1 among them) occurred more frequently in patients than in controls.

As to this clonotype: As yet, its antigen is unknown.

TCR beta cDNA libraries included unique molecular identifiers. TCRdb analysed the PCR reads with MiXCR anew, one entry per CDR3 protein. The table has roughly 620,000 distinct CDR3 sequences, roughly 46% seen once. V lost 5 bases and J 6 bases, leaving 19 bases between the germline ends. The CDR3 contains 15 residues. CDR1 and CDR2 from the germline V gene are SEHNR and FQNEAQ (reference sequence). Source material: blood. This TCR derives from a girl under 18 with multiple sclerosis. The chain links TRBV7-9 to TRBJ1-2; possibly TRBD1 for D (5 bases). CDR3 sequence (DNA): TGTGCCAGCAGCCTCCGGGGGTCAGGATTTGATGGCTACACCTTC. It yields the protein CASSLRGSGFDGYTF.